This TCR beta chain was recovered during a study of cytomegalovirus exposure and HLA in healthy donors. 60 Vbeta and 13 Jbeta primers were used in PCR. Sequencing was performed with immunoSEQ multiplex PCR; in TCRdb, only in-frame clones are kept and a portion is missing. The table includes around 180,000 clones, 75% to 85% detected once. This CDR3 contains 15 residues. Germline-derived CDR1 and CDR2 are KGHSH and LQKENI. Trimming cost V 0 bases and J 1 base, with 9 bases left between them. As concerns this clone: In the same sample, other DNA sequences code for this CDR3.

The receptor comes from a woman in her 50s in good health and CMV-seronegative. The sequenced sample was PBMCs. The J gene is TRBJ1-1, the V gene TRBV18, with D possibly matching TRBD1 (6 bases). CDR3 sequence: CASSPPGQGNTEAFF. CDR3 DNA sequence: TGTGCCAGCTCACCACCGGGACAAGGGAACACTGAAGCTTTCTTT.